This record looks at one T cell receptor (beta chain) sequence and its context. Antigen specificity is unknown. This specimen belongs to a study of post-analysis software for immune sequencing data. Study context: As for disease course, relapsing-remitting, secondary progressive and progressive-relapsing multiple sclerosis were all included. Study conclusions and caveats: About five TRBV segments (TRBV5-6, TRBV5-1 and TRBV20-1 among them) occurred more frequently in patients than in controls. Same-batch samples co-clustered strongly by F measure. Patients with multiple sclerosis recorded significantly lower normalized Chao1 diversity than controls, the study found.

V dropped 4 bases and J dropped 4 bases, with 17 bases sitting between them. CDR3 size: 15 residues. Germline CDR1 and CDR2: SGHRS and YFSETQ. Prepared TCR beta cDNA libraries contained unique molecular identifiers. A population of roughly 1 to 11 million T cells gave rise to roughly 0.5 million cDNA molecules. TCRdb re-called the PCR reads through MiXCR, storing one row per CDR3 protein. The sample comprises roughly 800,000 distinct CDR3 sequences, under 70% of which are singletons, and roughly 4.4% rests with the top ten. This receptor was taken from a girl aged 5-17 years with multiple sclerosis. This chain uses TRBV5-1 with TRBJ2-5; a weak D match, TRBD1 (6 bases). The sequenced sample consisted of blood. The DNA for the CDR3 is TGCGCCAGCAGCCCCTCCCAGGGGCAGATAGAGACCCAGTACTTC. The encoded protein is CASSPSQGQIETQYF. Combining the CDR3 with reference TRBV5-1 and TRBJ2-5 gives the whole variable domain KAGVTQTPRYLIKTRGQQVTLSCSPISGHRSVSWYQQTPGQGLQFLFEYFSETQRNKGNFPGRFSGRQFSNSRSEMNVSTLELGDSALYLCASSPSQGQIETQYFGPGTRLLVL.